The rows below give T cell receptor beta chains drawn from one sample of a study of OX40 agonist ivuxolimab in advanced cancers. Assay: immunoSEQ multiplex PCR; the TCRdb copy retains only in-frame clones and omits some. Found here are around 40,000 clones, around nine tenths of them singletons; the top ten hold about 12%. The material was CD4+ or CD8+ T cells sorted from blood, obtained in a trial of the OX40 agonist ivuxolimab. Receptor source: an adult with an advanced solid tumor such as melanoma, head and neck, liver or kidney cancer. The CDR3 runs from the conserved cysteine through the conserved F or W. D genes are given only for firm matches. Only part of the rows carry a size: once, few, many, or a class if the clone is expanded.

J gene: TRBJ2-1
CDR3 length: 16
V gene: TRBV27
D gene: TRBD1
clone size: .
CDR3 protein: CASSPGTAISYNEQFF
CDR3 DNA: TGTGCCAGCAGCCCTGGGACAGCCATTTCCTACAATGAGCAGTTCTTC

J gene: TRBJ1-1
CDR3 length: 16
V gene: TRBV7-6
D gene: .
clone size: .
CDR3 protein: CASSLTGFGSNTEAFF
CDR3 DNA: TGTGCCAGCAGCCTCACGGGTTTTGGTTCGAACACTGAAGCTTTCTTT

J gene: TRBJ1-6
CDR3 length: 16
V gene: TRBV5-6
D gene: .
clone size: .
CDR3 protein: CASTLEPGSYNSPLHF
CDR3 DNA: TGTGCCAGCACCCTCGAGCCAGGCTCCTATAATTCACCCCTCCACTTT

J gene: TRBJ2-1
CDR3 length: 12
V gene: TRBV27
D gene: .
clone size: medium-sized
CDR3 protein: CASSSYYDEQFF
CDR3 DNA: TGTGCCAGCAGTTCCTACTACGACGAGCAGTTCTTC

J gene: TRBJ2-1
CDR3 length: 12
V gene: TRBV13
D gene: .
clone size: .
CDR3 protein: CASSLGGNEQFF
CDR3 DNA: TGTGCCAGCAGCTTAGGGGGTAATGAGCAGTTCTTC

J gene: TRBJ2-1
CDR3 length: 13
V gene: TRBV15
D gene: TRBD1
clone size: .
CDR3 protein: CATEGDRGLEQFF
CDR3 DNA: TGTGCCACCGAGGGGGACAGGGGGCTGGAGCAGTTCTTC

J gene: TRBJ1-3
CDR3 length: 13
V gene: TRBV13
D gene: .
clone size: .
CDR3 protein: CASSSLRLDTIYF
CDR3 DNA: TGTGCCAGCAGCTCGCTCCGGTTGGACACCATATATTTT

J gene: TRBJ2-7
CDR3 length: 14
V gene: TRBV2
D gene: .
clone size: .
CDR3 protein: CASSEETASYEQYF
CDR3 DNA: TGTGCCAGCAGTGAAGAGACAGCCTCCTACGAGCAGTACTTC

J gene: TRBJ1-2
CDR3 length: 14
V gene: TRBV28
D gene: .
clone size: .
CDR3 protein: CASSPAGRGYGYTF
CDR3 DNA: TGTGCCAGCAGCCCGGCAGGGCGGGGCTATGGCTACACCTTC

J gene: TRBJ1-2
CDR3 length: 14
V gene: TRBV4-1
D gene: .
clone size: .
CDR3 protein: CASSQDTGGSGYTF
CDR3 DNA: TGCGCCAGCAGCCAAGATACGGGGGGTTCCGGCTACACCTTC

J gene: TRBJ2-5
CDR3 length: 13
V gene: TRBV15
D gene: .
clone size: .
CDR3 protein: CATSREPQETQYF
CDR3 DNA: TGTGCCACCAGCAGAGAGCCCCAAGAGACCCAGTACTTC

J gene: TRBJ2-5
CDR3 length: 15
V gene: TRBV4-3
D gene: TRBD2
clone size: few
CDR3 protein: CASSQVASGVETQYF
CDR3 DNA: TGCGCCAGCAGCCAAGTGGCCAGCGGGGTTGAGACCCAGTACTTC

J gene: TRBJ2-6
CDR3 length: 17
V gene: TRBV11-2
D gene: .
clone size: .
CDR3 protein: CASSQTGLHPGANVLTF
CDR3 DNA: TGTGCCAGCAGCCAAACTGGGTTGCATCCCGGGGCCAACGTCCTGACTTTC

J gene: TRBJ2-1
CDR3 length: 13
V gene: TRBV7-7
D gene: .
clone size: .
CDR3 protein: CASSFAPRDEQFF
CDR3 DNA: TGTGCTAGCAGCTTTGCCCCGAGGGATGAGCAGTTCTTC

J gene: TRBJ1-6
CDR3 length: 14
V gene: TRBV19
D gene: TRBD1
clone size: .
CDR3 protein: CASSAGTGYSPLHF
CDR3 DNA: TGTGCCAGTAGCGCCGGGACAGGGTATTCACCCCTCCACTTT

J gene: TRBJ2-7
CDR3 length: 15
V gene: TRBV11-2
D gene: TRBD1
clone size: .
CDR3 protein: CASSLESGGNYEQYF
CDR3 DNA: TGTGCCAGCAGCTTAGAGTCAGGGGGCAACTACGAGCAGTACTTC

J gene: TRBJ2-7
CDR3 length: 12
V gene: TRBV27
D gene: .
clone size: .
CDR3 protein: CASSYPFYEQYF
CDR3 DNA: TGTGCCAGCAGTTATCCTTTCTACGAGCAGTACTTC

J gene: TRBJ2-1
CDR3 length: 15
V gene: TRBV10-3
D gene: TRBD1
clone size: .
CDR3 protein: CAISEGGTGYNEQFF
CDR3 DNA: TGTGCCATCAGTGAGGGTGGGACAGGGTACAATGAGCAGTTCTTC

J gene: TRBJ1-2
CDR3 length: 13
V gene: TRBV5-6
D gene: .
clone size: .
CDR3 protein: CASSLDVARGYTF
CDR3 DNA: TGTGCCAGCAGCTTGGATGTTGCGCGGGGCTACACCTTC

J gene: TRBJ2-3
CDR3 length: 14
V gene: TRBV11-2
D gene: .
clone size: .
CDR3 protein: CASSLAVSTDTQYF
CDR3 DNA: TGTGCCAGCAGCTTAGCGGTAAGCACAGATACGCAGTATTTT

J gene: TRBJ1-4
CDR3 length: 14
V gene: TRBV7-9
D gene: .
clone size: .
CDR3 protein: CASSLGSTNEKLFF
CDR3 DNA: TGTGCCAGCAGCTTGGGATCAACTAATGAAAAACTGTTTTTT

J gene: TRBJ2-7
CDR3 length: 15
V gene: TRBV27
D gene: TRBD1
clone size: once
CDR3 protein: CASSYRGTGFGEQYF
CDR3 DNA: TGTGCCAGCAGTTACAGGGGGACGGGGTTCGGAGAGCAGTACTTC

J gene: TRBJ2-7
CDR3 length: 14
V gene: TRBV6-5
D gene: .
clone size: medium-sized
CDR3 protein: CASSYRGRPYEQYF
CDR3 DNA: TGTGCCAGCAGTTACAGAGGCAGACCCTACGAGCAGTACTTC

J gene: TRBJ1-1
CDR3 length: 14
V gene: TRBV19
D gene: .
clone size: once
CDR3 protein: CASSRGWGDTEAFF
CDR3 DNA: TGTGCCAGTAGTAGAGGTTGGGGTGACACTGAAGCTTTCTTT

J gene: TRBJ2-7
CDR3 length: 15
V gene: TRBV4-1
D gene: TRBD1
clone size: .
CDR3 protein: CASSHGAGGSYEQYF
CDR3 DNA: TGCGCCAGCAGCCACGGAGCAGGGGGCAGCTACGAGCAGTACTTC

J gene: TRBJ2-3
CDR3 length: 15
V gene: TRBV6-5
D gene: .
clone size: .
CDR3 protein: CASSSSGAGADTQYF
CDR3 DNA: TGTGCCAGCAGTTCCTCGGGAGCTGGGGCAGATACGCAGTATTTT

J gene: TRBJ2-7
CDR3 length: 15
V gene: TRBV7-8
D gene: .
clone size: medium-sized
CDR3 protein: CASSLVEMSSYEQYF
CDR3 DNA: TGTGCCAGCAGCTTAGTGGAGATGAGCTCCTACGAGCAGTACTTC

J gene: TRBJ2-3
CDR3 length: 15
V gene: TRBV7-2
D gene: TRBD2
clone size: .
CDR3 protein: CASNPSGGPSDTQYF
CDR3 DNA: TGTGCCAGCAACCCTAGCGGGGGGCCATCAGATACGCAGTATTTT

J gene: TRBJ1-1
CDR3 length: 18
V gene: TRBV7-9
D gene: .
clone size: .
CDR3 protein: CASSLAGTIPDGDTEAFF
CDR3 DNA: TGTGCCAGCAGCTTAGCAGGGACTATCCCCGATGGGGACACTGAAGCTTTCTTT

J gene: TRBJ1-1
CDR3 length: 12
V gene: TRBV6-1
D gene: .
clone size: few
CDR3 protein: CASSEAWDGAFF
CDR3 DNA: TGTGCCAGCAGTGAAGCCTGGGACGGAGCTTTCTTT

J gene: TRBJ2-2
CDR3 length: 16
V gene: TRBV7-9
D gene: TRBD2
clone size: .
CDR3 protein: CASSLVIAGGTGELFF
CDR3 DNA: TGTGCCAGCAGCTTAGTTATAGCGGGAGGCACCGGGGAGCTGTTTTTT

J gene: TRBJ1-1
CDR3 length: 17
V gene: TRBV21-1
D gene: .
clone size: .
CDR3 protein: CASSTTGTGGPNTEAFF
CDR3 DNA: TGTGCCAGCAGCACAACCGGGACAGGGGGCCCGAACACTGAAGCTTTCTTT

J gene: TRBJ2-5
CDR3 length: 11
V gene: TRBV21-1
D gene: .
clone size: .
CDR3 protein: CASSNGRTQYF
CDR3 DNA: TGTGCCAGCAGCAACGGGCGAACCCAGTACTTC

J gene: TRBJ2-3
CDR3 length: 15
V gene: TRBV5-1
D gene: .
clone size: once
CDR3 protein: CASSFWGGGPDTQYF
CDR3 DNA: TGCGCCAGCAGCTTCTGGGGCGGGGGCCCAGATACGCAGTATTTT

J gene: TRBJ1-1
CDR3 length: 16
V gene: TRBV19
D gene: .
clone size: .
CDR3 protein: CASSTPGQIVNTEAFF
CDR3 DNA: TGTGCCAGTAGTACACCGGGGCAAATAGTCAACACTGAAGCTTTCTTT

J gene: TRBJ2-7
CDR3 length: 14
V gene: TRBV6-6
D gene: TRBD1
clone size: .
CDR3 protein: CASSYRGRAYEQYF
CDR3 DNA: TGTGCCAGCAGCTACAGGGGAAGGGCCTACGAGCAGTACTTC

J gene: TRBJ2-5
CDR3 length: 15
V gene: TRBV11-2
D gene: .
clone size: .
CDR3 protein: CASSLANRNQETQYF
CDR3 DNA: TGTGCCAGCAGCTTAGCGAACCGAAATCAAGAGACCCAGTACTTC

J gene: TRBJ1-1
CDR3 length: 11
V gene: TRBV7-9
D gene: .
clone size: .
CDR3 protein: CASKGGTEAFF
CDR3 DNA: TGTGCCAGCAAAGGGGGCACTGAAGCTTTCTTT

J gene: TRBJ1-1
CDR3 length: 16
V gene: TRBV7-2
D gene: .
clone size: .
CDR3 protein: CASSLYGGPTNTEAFF
CDR3 DNA: TGTGCCAGCAGCTTATATGGAGGGCCAACGAACACTGAAGCTTTCTTT

J gene: TRBJ2-7
CDR3 length: 14
V gene: TRBV27
D gene: TRBD1
clone size: .
CDR3 protein: CASSLAGGGYEQYF
CDR3 DNA: TGTGCCAGCAGTTTAGCAGGGGGTGGCTACGAGCAGTACTTC

J gene: TRBJ2-7
CDR3 length: 14
V gene: TRBV27
D gene: .
clone size: .
CDR3 protein: CASSLFAGIYEQYF
CDR3 DNA: TGTGCCAGCAGTTTATTCGCGGGGATCTACGAGCAGTACTTC

J gene: TRBJ2-7
CDR3 length: 15
V gene: TRBV5-6
D gene: .
clone size: .
CDR3 protein: CASSKVGTPLLEQYF
CDR3 DNA: TGTGCCAGCAGTAAGGTTGGGACCCCACTTCTCGAGCAGTACTTC

J gene: TRBJ2-1
CDR3 length: 11
V gene: TRBV15
D gene: .
clone size: few
CDR3 protein: CATSSSNEQFF
CDR3 DNA: TGTGCCACCAGCAGTTCCAATGAGCAGTTCTTC

J gene: TRBJ1-4
CDR3 length: 16
V gene: TRBV4-1
D gene: .
clone size: .
CDR3 protein: CASSQVPGRTNEKLFF
CDR3 DNA: TGCGCCAGCAGCCAAGTCCCGGGGAGGACTAATGAAAAACTGTTTTTT

J gene: TRBJ2-5
CDR3 length: 13
V gene: TRBV6-5
D gene: .
clone size: .
CDR3 protein: CASSLQGGETQYF
CDR3 DNA: TGTGCCAGCAGTTTACAGGGTGGGGAGACCCAGTACTTC

J gene: TRBJ2-6
CDR3 length: 15
V gene: TRBV6-6
D gene: .
clone size: .
CDR3 protein: CASSPTHSGANVLTF
CDR3 DNA: TGTGCCAGCAGTCCCACCCACTCTGGGGCCAACGTCCTGACTTTC

J gene: TRBJ2-7
CDR3 length: 12
V gene: TRBV30
D gene: .
clone size: .
CDR3 protein: CAWTGSSYEQYF
CDR3 DNA: TGTGCCTGGACCGGGTCCTCCTACGAGCAGTACTTC

J gene: TRBJ2-7
CDR3 length: 13
V gene: TRBV13
D gene: .
clone size: .
CDR3 protein: CASSLGPSGEQYF
CDR3 DNA: TGTGCCAGCAGCTTAGGCCCTTCGGGGGAGCAGTACTTC

J gene: TRBJ2-7
CDR3 length: 11
V gene: TRBV30
D gene: .
clone size: .
CDR3 protein: CAWSDSYEQYF
CDR3 DNA: TGTGCCTGGAGCGACAGTTACGAGCAGTACTTC

J gene: TRBJ1-1
CDR3 length: 15
V gene: TRBV7-9
D gene: .
clone size: .
CDR3 protein: CASSPAEGMRTEAFF
CDR3 DNA: TGTGCCAGCAGCCCGGCTGAGGGGATGAGGACTGAAGCTTTCTTT

J gene: TRBJ2-7
CDR3 length: 13
V gene: TRBV19
D gene: .
clone size: .
CDR3 protein: CASSIRAGPEQYF
CDR3 DNA: TGTGCCAGTAGTATACGGGCAGGGCCCGAGCAGTACTTC